A single sample gave rise to the 25 T cell receptor beta chains below, sequenced in a study of blood T cell repertoires in COVID-19 (dated by TCRdb to about 2020). Libraries came from the immunoSEQ multiplex PCR assay. TCRdb re-hosts the immuneACCESS table, in-frame sequences only. Its copies lack some clones; in the studies checked, an unresolved V gene accounts for under half of them, and the cause for the rest is not known. Present in this sample are over 250,000 clones, roughly nine tenths of which were seen just once. Of the sample, around 2.2% falls within the top ten clones. Sequences were obtained from peripheral blood. These TCRs come from a woman aged 25 to 39 with COVID-19, enrolled during active disease.

The rearrangement uses TRBV24-1 and TRBJ2-1; D is perhaps TRBD1 (6 bases). The CDR3 runs to 16 residues. CDR1 is KGHDR and CDR2 is SFDVKD in the germline V gene. V was cut by 2 bases and J by 5 bases, with 15 bases left in between. CDR3 amino acids: CATSDWNKDSHNEQFF. DNA of the CDR3: TGTGCCACCAGTGATTGGAACAAGGACAGTCACAATGAGCAGTTCTTC.

For this clone: Its ends do not fully match the called genes, so a read error is possible. The J gene is TRBJ2-2, the V gene TRBV20-1; no reliable D call. This CDR3 contains 14 residues. The germline gives CDR1 DFQATT, CDR2 SNEGSKA (reference sequence). This CDR3 reads CSASVPTSTGELFF. The CDR3 bases are TGCAGTGCTAGTGTTCCTACGAGCACCGGTGAGCTGTTTTTT.

In DNA form, the CDR3 reads TGTGCCAGCAGTCCCCCCGGGACACGCAACACTGAAGCTTTCTTT. Amino acid sequence: CASSPPGTRNTEAFF. The chain has TRBV6-5 and TRBJ1-1; D might be TRBD1 (6 bases). Looked up from germline, CDR1 is MNHEY and CDR2 is SVGAGI. There are 15 residues in the CDR3. V was clipped by 5 bases and J by 2 bases, with 15 bases between them.

This clone was seen only a few times. The chain combines TRBV19 with TRBJ1-6; possibly TRBD1 for D (6 bases). V dropped 3 bases and J dropped 7 bases, with 10 bases sitting between them. The CDR3 totals 14 residues. Germline CDR1 LNHDA, CDR2 SQIVND (reference sequence). The CDR3 DNA is TGTGCCAGTAGTATCGGAAGGGGGAATTCACCCCTCCACTTT. Protein: CASSIGRGNSPLHF.

The J gene is TRBJ1-1, the V gene TRBV19, with a possible D match to TRBD1 (5 bases). With 5 bases removed from V and 4 bases from J, the gap between germline ends came to 11 bases. Germline V gene lookup returns CDR1 LNHDA and CDR2 SQIVND (reference sequence). The CDR3 runs to 13 residues. The CDR3 DNA reads as TGTGCCAGTAGTCGTAAGGGGCCCACTGAAGCTTTCTTT. It codes for CASSRKGPTEAFF.

The J gene is TRBJ1-3, the V gene TRBV28; D is ambiguous. V lost 6 bases and J lost 0, with 12 bases in between. Germline CDR1 MDHEN, CDR2 SYDVKM. This CDR3 region has 15 residues. The CDR3 DNA reads as TGTGCCAGCAGCCGCCGCGAAGCCTCTGGAAACACCATATATTTT. Translation: CASSRREASGNTIYF.

The V gene is TRBV7-8, the J gene TRBJ1-5, with D maybe TRBD1 (6 bases). V was shortened by 1 base and J by 5 bases, with 9 bases between the two germline ends. CDR1 and CDR2 (germline): SGHVS, FQNEAQ. CDR3 size: 14 residues. CDR3 nucleotide sequence: TGTGCCAGCAGCTTAGACAGGGTAGATCAGCCCCAGCATTTT. It is translated as CASSLDRVDQPQHF.

This clone was detected many times. V and J are TRBV5-1 and TRBJ1-2, with unresolved D. Germline V gives CDR1 SGHRS, CDR2 YFSETQ. V was shortened by 0 bases and J by 6 bases, with 9 bases between the two germline ends. The CDR3 is made up of 13 amino acids. As DNA, the CDR3 is TGCGCCAGCAGCTTGGTAACAGCCGATGGCTACACCTTC. Protein product: CASSLVTADGYTF.

The chain recombines TRBV19 with TRBJ1-5; D possibly corresponds to TRBD1 (6 bases). V lost 4 bases and J lost 2, with 15 bases in between. This CDR3 is built from 16 residues. The germline CDR1 and CDR2 sequences are LNHDA and SQIVND (reference sequence). This CDR3 reads CASSTGASGRNQPQHF. For the CDR3, the DNA is TGTGCCAGTAGTACAGGGGCAAGTGGCCGCAATCAGCCCCAGCATTTT.

V is TRBV5-5 and J is TRBJ1-2, with D possibly being TRBD1 (5 bases). This CDR3 has 11 residues. Germline V gene data show CDR1 as SGHKS and CDR2 as YYEKEE (reference sequence). V lost 3 bases and J 7 bases, leaving 7 bases between the germline ends. This chain's CDR3 is CASSSGGGYTF. CDR3 nucleotide sequence: TGTGCCAGCAGCTCCGGGGGTGGCTACACCTTC.

V is TRBV5-4 and J is TRBJ2-7; the D gene is possibly TRBD2 (6 bases). In germline, CDR1 is SGHNT, CDR2 YYREEE (reference sequence). V was pared by 4 bases and J by 5 bases, with 13 bases between. This CDR3 spans 13 amino acids. The CDR3 sequence: CASSAGGSHEQYF. The CDR3 DNA follows: TGTGCCAGCAGCGCTGGGGGGAGCCACGAGCAGTACTTC.

The chain has TRBV30 and TRBJ1-3; D may be TRBD1 (6 bases). In germline, CDR1 is GTSNPN, CDR2 SVGIG (reference sequence). The CDR3 spans 14 residues. The V end was cut by 3 bases, the J end by 1 base, with 10 bases between. CDR3 in amino acids: CAWRPGQSGNTIYF. The CDR3 nucleotides are TGTGCCTGGAGGCCGGGACAATCTGGAAACACCATATATTTT.

The chain links TRBV19 to TRBJ2-1, with D possibly TRBD2 on 6 matching bases. The V end lost 1 base, the J end lost 4 bases, and 14 bases lay between the germline ends. This CDR3 has 16 amino acids. From germline, CDR1 is LNHDA and CDR2 SQIVND (reference sequence). CDR3 sequence reads: CASSIGHLALYNEQFF. The CDR3 DNA reads TGTGCCAGTAGTATAGGGCATCTAGCGTTGTACAATGAGCAGTTCTTC.

The V call is TRBV3-1 (or the pseudogene TRBV3-2), the J call TRBJ1-6; no reliable D call. Germline V gene data show CDR1 as LGHDT and CDR2 as YNNKEL (reference sequence). The CDR3 spans 15 residues. V was pared by 1 base and J by 5 bases, with 9 bases between. CDR3 amino acids: CASSQGAVNNSPLHF. CDR3 nucleotide sequence: TGTGCCAGCAGCCAAGGTGCGGTTAATAATTCACCCCTCCACTTT.

The chain uses TRBV18 and TRBJ1-4, with a tentative D call TRBD1 (6 bases). This CDR3 is built from 15 residues. The germline V gene has CDR1 KGHSH and CDR2 LQKENI. Trimming shortened V by 3 bases and J by 4 bases, and 12 bases separated the two germline ends. CDR3 DNA sequence: TGTGCCAGCTCACCTCGGACAGCGGTTAATGAAAAACTGTTTTTT. Its translation is CASSPRTAVNEKLFF.

This clone appeared once. J is TRBJ1-4 and V is TRBV7-9, with TRBD1 identical over 10 bases. CDR3 size: 14 residues. Germline V gene sequence: CDR1 SEHNR, CDR2 FQNEAQ (reference sequence). The V segment lost 4 bases and the J segment 8 bases; nucleotides outside the gene matches: 4. The CDR3 DNA is TGTGCCAGCAGCTCGGGACAGGGGAGGGAAAAACTGTTTTTT. The encoded protein is CASSSGQGREKLFF.

This rearrangement joins TRBV28 to TRBJ1-2; 7 bases fit TRBD1. The germline V gene has CDR1 MDHEN and CDR2 SYDVKM. V was clipped by 6 bases and J by 0 bases; unmatched bases: 4. There are 14 residues in the CDR3. In nucleotides, the CDR3 is TGTGCCAGCAGCTTGGGACAGACTAACTATGGCTACACCTTC. This encodes CASSLGQTNYGYTF.

The chain links TRBV5-1 to TRBJ2-7, with D possibly being TRBD2 (5 bases). V lost 3 bases, J lost 1 base, and 14 bases lay in between. CDR1 and CDR2 from the germline V gene are SGHRS and YFSETQ. This CDR3 is 15 amino acids long. The CDR3 sequence: CASSSFPGESYEQYF. The CDR3, as DNA: TGCGCCAGCAGCTCATTTCCCGGGGAATCCTACGAGCAGTACTTC.

The chain uses TRBV19 and TRBJ1-5, with 9 bases fitting TRBD1. V was pared by 0 bases and J by 6 bases, with 6 bases of the junction left unmatched. The germline CDR1 and CDR2 sequences are LNHDA and SQIVND (reference sequence). CDR3 size: 16 residues. The DNA of the CDR3 is TGTGCCAGTAGTATAGAACAGGGGGCGCGGGTTCAGCCCCAGCATTTT. This sequence encodes CASSIEQGARVQPQHF.

This clone was seen a few times. This rearrangement joins TRBV20-1 to TRBJ2-1; a weak D match, TRBD1 (7 bases). Germline V gene lookup returns CDR1 DFQATT and CDR2 SNEGSKA (reference sequence). This CDR3 comprises 15 residues. The ends were cut back, 3 bases at V and 3 bases at J, with 15 bases in the middle. The DNA of the CDR3 is TGCAGTGCTAGTGCGGGACAGTATGACTACAATGAGCAGTTCTTC. Translation: CSASAGQYDYNEQFF.

The V gene is TRBV27, the J gene TRBJ2-7; 10 positions agree with TRBD1. Germline CDR1 reads MNHEY; CDR2 reads SMNVEV (reference sequence). J lost 3 bases, V lost 5 bases, and 7 bases had no gene match. The CDR3 runs to 15 residues. The CDR3 DNA sequence: TGTGCCAGCAGTATTAGGGACAGGGGTATCTACGAGCAGTACTTC. Its protein product is CASSIRDRGIYEQYF.

The CDR3 loop is CASSRQVSQETQYF. CDR3 coding DNA: TGTGCCAGCTCACGCCAGGTTTCCCAAGAGACCCAGTACTTC. The V call is TRBV18, the J call TRBJ2-5; D remains unclear. V lost 4 bases and J lost 1, with 10 bases in between. The CDR3 is 14 amino acids. Per the germline V gene, CDR1 is KGHSH and CDR2 is LQKENI.

This chain connects TRBV19 to TRBJ1-6, with 7 bases that match TRBD1. Germline-derived CDR1 and CDR2 are LNHDA and SQIVND (reference sequence). V lost 5 bases to trimming and J lost 5 bases; unmatched junction nucleotides: 3. The CDR3 is made up of 14 amino acids. The CDR3 sequence is CASSPQGDNSPLHF. DNA for the CDR3: TGTGCCAGTAGTCCGCAGGGGGATAATTCACCCCTCCACTTT.

The chain couples TRBV18 to TRBJ1-5; no clear D. Trimming left V 2 bases short and J 4 bases short, with 9 bases between. This CDR3 is 14 amino acids long. The germline V gene encodes CDR1 KGHSH and CDR2 LQKENI. The CDR3 coding sequence is TGTGCCAGCTCACCAGACGAGGGAAATCAGCCCCAGCATTTT. Amino acid sequence: CASSPDEGNQPQHF.

The V and J genes are TRBV30 and TRBJ2-6; TRBD1 might be the D (6 bases). V was trimmed by 0 bases and J by 0 bases, leaving 9 bases between them. This CDR3 spans 16 amino acids. Germline lookup yields CDR1 GTSNPN and CDR2 SVGIG (reference sequence). The CDR3 nucleotides read TGTGCCTGGAGTGTGGGACACCTCTCTGGGGCCAACGTCCTGACTTTC. Its protein is CAWSVGHLSGANVLTF.